The rows below give T cell receptor beta chains drawn from one sample of a study of beta chain features in type 1 diabetes. This table comes from immunoSEQ multiplex PCR, and its TCRdb copy is limited to in-frame clones, with some not included. Seen here are under 300,000 clones, around 24% observed once, and the top ten hold 0.012%. The specimen was naive CD4+ T cells from blood. These receptors came from a woman aged 25 to 45 with type 1 diabetes. Both conserved end residues are part of each CDR3. D genes are given only for firm matches. The listing skips clone size in some rows; elsewhere it reads once, few, many or a size class.

d_gene: -; len: 13; j_gene: TRBJ2-7; abundance: few; v_gene: TRBV4-1; CDR3aa: CASSQIGVHEQYF; CDR3nt: TGCGCCAGCAGCCAAATCGGGGTCCACGAGCAGTACTTC
d_gene: TRBD1; len: 15; j_gene: TRBJ2-7; abundance: few; v_gene: TRBV4-1; CDR3aa: CASSQGQGVDYEQYF; CDR3nt: TGCGCCAGCAGCCAAGGGCAGGGGGTCGACTACGAGCAGTACTTC
d_gene: -; len: 16; j_gene: TRBJ2-3; abundance: -; v_gene: TRBV29-1; CDR3aa: CSVGGNRNIRTDTQYF; CDR3nt: TGCAGCGTTGGAGGAAACAGGAACATCCGGACAGATACGCAGTATTTT
d_gene: TRBD1; len: 14; j_gene: TRBJ1-1; abundance: few; v_gene: TRBV30; CDR3aa: CAWNLKGTDTEAFF; CDR3nt: TGTGCCTGGAACTTAAAGGGGACAGACACTGAAGCTTTCTTT
d_gene: -; len: 14; j_gene: TRBJ1-1; abundance: -; v_gene: TRBV11-2; CDR3aa: CASSWDYRNTEAFF; CDR3nt: TGTGCCAGCAGTTGGGACTACCGAAACACTGAAGCTTTCTTT
d_gene: TRBD1; len: 14; j_gene: TRBJ2-5; abundance: few; v_gene: TRBV11-1; CDR3aa: CASSRQGTKETQYF; CDR3nt: TGTGCCAGCAGCCGACAGGGGACGAAGGAGACCCAGTACTTC
d_gene: -; len: 12; j_gene: TRBJ2-7; abundance: -; v_gene: TRBV6-1; CDR3aa: CASSGVRDEQYF; CDR3nt: TGTGCCAGCAGCGGGGTGAGAGACGAGCAGTACTTC
d_gene: -; len: 14; j_gene: TRBJ2-1; abundance: few; v_gene: TRBV6-5; CDR3aa: CASSYGHFREEQFF; CDR3nt: TGTGCCAGCAGTTACGGTCACTTCAGGGAAGAGCAGTTCTTC
d_gene: TRBD1; len: 16; j_gene: TRBJ2-7; abundance: -; v_gene: TRBV18; CDR3aa: CASSPIRDRGTYEQYF; CDR3nt: TGTGCCAGCTCTCCTATCCGGGACAGGGGCACTTACGAGCAGTACTTC
d_gene: -; len: 15; j_gene: TRBJ1-1; abundance: -; v_gene: TRBV6-6; CDR3aa: CASSRVASMNTEAFF; CDR3nt: TGTGCCAGCAGCCGAGTCGCCTCAATGAACACTGAAGCTTTCTTT
d_gene: -; len: 12; j_gene: TRBJ2-1; abundance: few; v_gene: TRBV30; CDR3aa: CAWSGGLDEQFF; CDR3nt: TGTGCCTGGAGTGGCGGGCTTGATGAGCAGTTCTTC
d_gene: -; len: 13; j_gene: TRBJ1-5; abundance: -; v_gene: TRBV2; CDR3aa: CASSNTGNQPQHF; CDR3nt: TGTGCCAGCAGTAACACAGGGAATCAGCCCCAGCATTTT
d_gene: -; len: 11; j_gene: TRBJ1-1; abundance: few; v_gene: TRBV29-1; CDR3aa: CSAGGYTEAFF; CDR3nt: TGCAGCGCCGGAGGGTACACTGAAGCTTTCTTT
d_gene: -; len: 15; j_gene: TRBJ2-1; abundance: few; v_gene: TRBV28; CDR3aa: CASSPVRGVRNEQFF; CDR3nt: TGTGCCAGCAGCCCTGTCAGGGGTGTTAGGAATGAGCAGTTCTTC
d_gene: TRBD2; len: 16; j_gene: TRBJ2-7; abundance: -; v_gene: TRBV2; CDR3aa: CASSWTSGRASYEQYF; CDR3nt: TGTGCCAGCAGTTGGACTAGCGGGAGGGCCTCCTACGAGCAGTACTTC
d_gene: -; len: 15; j_gene: TRBJ2-5; abundance: -; v_gene: TRBV19; CDR3aa: CASSIRSGMEETQYF; CDR3nt: TGTGCCAGTAGTATAAGATCCGGAATGGAGGAGACCCAGTACTTC
d_gene: -; len: 15; j_gene: TRBJ1-2; abundance: -; v_gene: TRBV28; CDR3aa: CASSPDPGTSVGYTF; CDR3nt: TGTGCCAGCAGTCCCGACCCCGGGACAAGTGTTGGCTACACCTTC
d_gene: -; len: 14; j_gene: TRBJ1-1; abundance: -; v_gene: TRBV7-9; CDR3aa: CASSLGTVDTEAFF; CDR3nt: TGTGCCAGCAGCTTAGGAACGGTGGACACTGAAGCTTTCTTT
d_gene: -; len: 15; j_gene: TRBJ2-5; abundance: few; v_gene: TRBV19; CDR3aa: CASSIPGRSGETQYF; CDR3nt: TGTGCCAGTAGTATACCCGGGAGAAGTGGGGAGACCCAGTACTTC
d_gene: -; len: 11; j_gene: TRBJ2-7; abundance: -; v_gene: TRBV29-1; CDR3aa: CSGLGSYEQYF; CDR3nt: TGCAGCGGACTTGGTTCCTACGAGCAGTACTTC
d_gene: TRBD1; len: 16; j_gene: TRBJ2-5; abundance: -; v_gene: TRBV7-9; CDR3aa: CASSKRDGDRVGTQYF; CDR3nt: TGTGCCAGCAGCAAAAGAGATGGGGACAGGGTGGGGACCCAGTACTTC
d_gene: -; len: 13; j_gene: TRBJ2-7; abundance: -; v_gene: TRBV19; CDR3aa: CASSDPVTYEQYF; CDR3nt: TGTGCCAGTAGCGATCCGGTTACCTACGAGCAGTACTTC
d_gene: -; len: 17; j_gene: TRBJ1-1; abundance: few; v_gene: TRBV5-4; CDR3aa: CASSLAGTFVANTEAFF; CDR3nt: TGTGCCAGCAGCTTGGCCGGGACATTCGTAGCGAACACTGAAGCTTTCTTT
d_gene: -; len: 12; j_gene: TRBJ2-2; abundance: -; v_gene: TRBV5-1; CDR3aa: CASSLEHGELFF; CDR3nt: TGCGCCAGCAGCTTGGAGCACGGGGAGCTGTTTTTT
d_gene: TRBD1; len: 14; j_gene: TRBJ1-1; abundance: few; v_gene: TRBV7-8; CDR3aa: CASSLSTGDTEAFF; CDR3nt: TGTGCCAGCAGCTTATCGACAGGGGACACTGAAGCTTTCTTT
d_gene: -; len: 12; j_gene: TRBJ2-4; abundance: few; v_gene: TRBV29-1; CDR3aa: CSVGGAENIQYF; CDR3nt: TGCAGCGTTGGGGGCGCGGAAAACATTCAGTACTTC
d_gene: -; len: 16; j_gene: TRBJ1-2; abundance: -; v_gene: TRBV4-1; CDR3aa: CASSQGGRETNYGYTF; CDR3nt: TGCGCCAGCAGCCAAGGTGGCAGGGAAACTAACTATGGCTACACCTTC
d_gene: -; len: 16; j_gene: TRBJ2-1; abundance: -; v_gene: TRBV11-2; CDR3aa: CASSLDGATPRNEQFF; CDR3nt: TGTGCCAGCAGCTTAGATGGGGCTACCCCTCGGAATGAGCAGTTCTTC
d_gene: TRBD2; len: 15; j_gene: TRBJ2-7; abundance: few; v_gene: TRBV2; CDR3aa: CASSGQTSGRPEQYF; CDR3nt: TGTGCCAGCAGTGGGCAGACTAGCGGGAGGCCCGAGCAGTACTTC
d_gene: -; len: 12; j_gene: TRBJ2-1; abundance: -; v_gene: TRBV30; CDR3aa: CAWTGFGNEQFF; CDR3nt: TGTGCCTGGACTGGATTCGGGAATGAGCAGTTCTTC
d_gene: -; len: 14; j_gene: TRBJ2-1; abundance: few; v_gene: TRBV7-2; CDR3aa: CASSATPSYNEQFF; CDR3nt: TGTGCCAGCAGCGCGACTCCATCCTACAATGAGCAGTTCTTC
d_gene: -; len: 14; j_gene: TRBJ1-4; abundance: -; v_gene: TRBV18; CDR3aa: CASSPAGTNEKLFF; CDR3nt: TGTGCCAGCTCACCAGCAGGGACTAATGAAAAACTGTTTTTT
d_gene: -; len: 11; j_gene: TRBJ2-5; abundance: few; v_gene: TRBV2; CDR3aa: CVGASKETQYF; CDR3nt: TGTGTGGGCGCCAGCAAAGAGACCCAGTACTTC
d_gene: -; len: 12; j_gene: TRBJ2-3; abundance: once; v_gene: TRBV27; CDR3aa: CASGQSTDTQYF; CDR3nt: TGTGCCAGCGGGCAAAGCACAGATACGCAGTATTTT
d_gene: -; len: 14; j_gene: TRBJ2-7; abundance: -; v_gene: TRBV7-3; CDR3aa: CASSFPTSTYEQYF; CDR3nt: TGTGCCAGCAGCTTCCCTACTAGTACCTACGAGCAGTACTTC
d_gene: TRBD1; len: 16; j_gene: TRBJ2-5; abundance: -; v_gene: TRBV5-1; CDR3aa: CASSKTRTGGLETQYF; CDR3nt: TGCGCCAGCAGCAAAACCCGGACAGGGGGGCTAGAGACCCAGTACTTC
d_gene: -; len: 12; j_gene: TRBJ1-2; abundance: few; v_gene: TRBV29-1; CDR3aa: CSVERGDYGYTF; CDR3nt: TGCAGCGTAGAAAGGGGCGACTATGGCTACACCTTC
d_gene: TRBD2; len: 16; j_gene: TRBJ2-2; abundance: -; v_gene: TRBV5-4; CDR3aa: CASSVGLAGLTGELFF; CDR3nt: TGTGCCAGCAGCGTGGGACTAGCGGGACTCACCGGGGAGCTGTTTTTT